The next 28 T cell receptor beta chains were all read from a single sample in a study of T cell repertoires in cytomegalovirus infection. TCRdb fed the reads into MiXCR, producing one record per CDR3 protein. This sample has around 490,000 distinct CDR3 sequences; more than 20% occur once, and the top ten carry around 13%. The sequencing input was PBMCs. The receptors originated from a human donor in good health (CMV status not recorded). Some clones in this sample may be carry-over from other donors' samples.

The J gene is TRBJ2-2, the V gene TRBV14; TRBD1 agrees at 8 bases. This CDR3 has 18 residues. The trim removed 5 bases at V and 3 bases at J, leaving 14 bases unmatched. Germline CDR1 SGHDN, CDR2 FVKESK. In DNA form, the CDR3 reads TGTGCCAGCAGCTTCTACAGGGGGGTGTCGTCGTACACCGGGGAGCTGTTTTTT. Its protein product is CASSFYRGVSSYTGELFF.

This clonotype was seen more than once but under ten times. This rearrangement joins TRBV20-1 to TRBJ2-1; D possibly corresponds to TRBD2 (6 bases). CDR1 and CDR2 (germline): DFQATT, SNEGSKA (reference sequence). This CDR3 has 15 residues. V lost 1 base and J lost 0, with 10 bases in between. CDR3 protein: CSARVVGGSYNEQFF. CDR3 coding DNA: TGCAGTGCTAGAGTTGTGGGAGGCTCCTACAATGAGCAGTTCTTC.

This clonotype was found a few times. The CDR3 region is CASSQGLAGERETQYF. CDR3 DNA sequence: TGTGCCAGCAGTCAGGGACTAGCGGGAGAGAGGGAGACCCAGTACTTC. The J gene is TRBJ2-5, the V gene TRBV27; 14 bases match TRBD2. In germline, CDR1 is MNHEY, CDR2 SMNVEV (reference sequence). The CDR3 extends over 16 amino acids. With 5 bases clipped from V and 5 bases from J, the junction kept 7 bases outside the gene matches.

This rearrangement joins TRBV24-1 to TRBJ2-1; 13 nucleotides line up with TRBD2. The length of the CDR3 is 16 residues. With V trimmed by 6 bases and J by 6 bases, 7 bases remained unmatched. Germline V gives CDR1 KGHDR, CDR2 SFDVKD. The CDR3 spells CATSTPGLAGSNEQFF. In nucleotides, the CDR3 is TGTGCCACCAGTACTCCGGGACTAGCGGGGAGCAATGAGCAGTTCTTC.

The V and J genes are TRBV12-3 or TRBV12-4 and TRBJ1-5; tentative D call: TRBD1 (6 bases). The CDR3 covers 15 residues. Deletions cut 3 bases from V and 3 bases from J, with 12 bases between. Here the CDR3 reads CASSFGDRTNQPQHF. CDR3 bases: TGTGCCAGCAGTTTCGGTGACAGGACCAATCAGCCCCAGCATTTT.

This clonotype was recorded a few times. The rearrangement uses TRBV7-2 and TRBJ1-2; TRBD1 is a possible D gene (6 bases). V lost 6 bases and J lost 8, with 16 bases in between. This CDR3 is 13 amino acids long. Germline CDR1 reads SGHTA; CDR2 reads FQGNSA. The CDR3 sequence: CASRQTGKRGYTF. CDR3 in DNA: TGTGCCAGCAGGCAAACAGGGAAGCGAGGCTACACCTTC. Looking up the rest from reference TRBV7-2 and TRBJ1-2 gives the full variable domain: GAGVSQSPSNKVTEKGKDVELRCDPISGHTALYWYRQSLGQGLEFLIYFQGNSAPDKSGLPSDRFSAERTGGSVSTLTIQRTQQEDSAVYLCASRQTGKRGYTFGSGTRLTVV.

The CDR3 nucleotides read TGTGCCACCAGTGGCCACCATGAGCAGTTCTTC. Translated: CATSGHHEQFF. The chain carries TRBV24-1 and TRBJ2-1; D remains ambiguous. Germline assignment: CDR1 KGHDR and CDR2 SFDVKD. Trimming took 5 bases from V and 8 from J, leaving 6 bases between them. CDR3 length: 11 amino acids.

This clonotype occurred a few times. The V gene is TRBV20-1, the J gene TRBJ1-4; weak D call: TRBD1 (6 bases). Germline CDR1 reads DFQATT; CDR2 reads SNEGSKA (reference sequence). The germline V and J ends were trimmed by 1 base and 4 bases, with 13 bases remaining between them. This CDR3 is 15 amino acids long. The CDR3 protein is CSARGPGQVNEKLFF. The DNA for the CDR3 is TGCAGTGCTAGAGGCCCGGGACAAGTTAATGAAAAACTGTTTTTT.

This clonotype was picked up a small number of times. The chain combines TRBV7-3 with TRBJ2-7; 10 bases map to TRBD2. This CDR3 contains 16 residues. Germline loops: CDR1 SGHTA, CDR2 FQGTGA. With V trimmed by 1 base and J by 4 bases, 7 bases remained unmatched. CDR3 sequence reads: CASSLRASGSAYEQYF. The DNA for the CDR3 is TGTGCCAGCAGCTTAAGGGCTAGCGGGAGTGCGTACGAGCAGTACTTC.

This clonotype was counted only a few times. The chain employs TRBV29-1 and TRBJ1-5; D is perhaps TRBD1 (5 bases). CDR3 length: 15 amino acids. Germline-derived CDR1 and CDR2 are SQVTM and ANQGSEA. Trimming took 6 bases from V and 2 from J, leaving 17 bases between them. This CDR3 reads CSVGWSGEGNQPQHF. The CDR3 DNA is TGCAGCGTCGGTTGGTCGGGGGAAGGCAATCAGCCCCAGCATTTT.

This chain links TRBV6-5 with TRBJ2-7; 9 bases are a match to TRBD2. Germline V gene data show CDR1 as MNHEY and CDR2 as SVGAGI. The CDR3 is made up of 15 amino acids. The V and J ends lost 6 bases and 3 bases, in that order; junction bases with no gene match: 9. For the CDR3, the DNA is TGTGCCAGCAGATCCGCTAGCGGGACTATCTACGAGCAGTACGTC. Its protein is CASRSASGTIYEQYV.

This clonotype turned up a few times. The chain employs TRBV3-1 and TRBJ1-2, with 12 bases that match TRBD1. Germline trimming cut 1 base from V and 8 bases from J; bases unmatched to any gene: 8. The V gene's germline CDR1 is LGHDT and CDR2 YNNKEL (reference sequence). CDR3 length equals 16 residues. CDR3 in amino acids: CASSQAGQGARRGYTF. In DNA form, the CDR3 reads TGTGCCAGCAGCCAAGCGGGACAGGGGGCCCGGAGAGGCTACACCTTC.

V is TRBV6-2 or TRBV6-3 and J is TRBJ2-7; D remains ambiguous. Germline-derived CDR1 and CDR2 are MNHEY and SVGEGT. The V gene lost 0 bases and the J gene lost 4 bases, with 7 bases spanning the gap. The CDR3 totals 13 residues. The DNA for the CDR3 is TGTGCCAGCAGTTACTCGGGTTTTTACGAGCAGTACGTC. It yields the protein CASSYSGFYEQYV.

This clonotype turned up a few times. The DNA for the CDR3 is TGTGCCAGCAGTACGGGACAGGACAATGAGCAGTTCTTC. Residues: CASSTGQDNEQFF. The V call is TRBV28, the J call TRBJ2-1; 8 nucleotides align to TRBD1. Germline values: CDR1 MDHEN, CDR2 SYDVKM. The junction had 2 bases not matched to a gene; V was cut back by 5 bases and J by 5 bases. The CDR3 contains 13 residues.

The V call is TRBV20-1, the J call TRBJ1-1, with D hard to call. The V gene's germline CDR1 is DFQATT and CDR2 SNEGSKA (reference sequence). CDR3 length: 13 amino acids. The ends were cut back, 5 bases at V and 0 bases at J, with 10 bases in the middle. CDR3 sequence: CSAHDGMNTEAFF. Written as DNA, the CDR3 is TGCAGTGCTCACGACGGCATGAACACTGAAGCTTTCTTT.

This chain links TRBV20-1 with TRBJ2-5; 10 bases line up with TRBD1. V lost 6 bases to trimming and J lost 6 bases; unmatched junction nucleotides: 10. Germline assignment: CDR1 DFQATT and CDR2 SNEGSKA (reference sequence). This CDR3 comprises 14 residues. In DNA, the CDR3 is TGCAGTGCGGGGGGGGACAGGGGTGGACAGACCCAGTACTTC. It codes for CSAGGDRGGQTQYF.

This clonotype was observed many times. The CDR3 bases are TGTGCCAGCAGTTCGACCCTTGGGGGACAGATATACAATGAGCAGTTCTTC. Its translation: CASSSTLGGQIYNEQFF. V is TRBV7-6 and J is TRBJ2-1; TRBD1 agrees at 7 bases. Per germline, CDR1 SGHVS and CDR2 FNYEAQ. The ends lost 6 bases at V and 4 bases at J; junction bases unmatched: 15. This CDR3 has 17 amino acids.

The sample holds a few counts of this clonotype. The V and J genes are TRBV4-1 and TRBJ2-2; 7 bases fit TRBD2. Trimming took 4 bases from V and 1 from J; bases not matched to a gene: 6. The germline CDR1 and CDR2 sequences are MGHRA and YSYEKL. This CDR3 region has 16 residues. The CDR3 region is CASSLSGGRNTGELFF. CDR3 nucleotide sequence: TGCGCCAGCAGCCTATCAGGCGGGAGGAACACCGGGGAGCTGTTTTTT.

The chain carries TRBV5-1 and TRBJ2-3; possible D gene TRBD1, 5 bases. This CDR3 has 13 amino acids. V was shortened by 4 bases and J by 4 bases, with 10 bases between the two germline ends. Per the germline V gene, CDR1 is SGHRS and CDR2 is YFSETQ. CDR3 amino acids: CASSPGNSDTQYF. CDR3 nucleotide sequence: TGCGCCAGCAGCCCAGGGAATTCAGATACGCAGTATTTT.

The J gene is TRBJ2-1, the V gene TRBV7-2, with TRBD1 matching over 8 bases. V lost 5 bases and J lost 5; bases outside the gene matches: 11. There are 16 residues in the CDR3. CDR1 is SGHTA, CDR2 FQGNSA, per germline. The CDR3, as DNA: TGTGCCAGCAGCGACCAGGGGGCCGTTTCCAACAATGAGCAGTTCTTC. Residues: CASSDQGAVSNNEQFF.

The J gene is TRBJ2-2, the V gene TRBV13; D remains unclear. Germline CDR1 and CDR2: PRHDT and FYEKMQ (reference sequence). The CDR3 consists of 15 residues. V was trimmed by 5 bases and J by 5 bases, leaving 15 bases between them. The CDR3 protein is CASSPSRRATGELFF. The CDR3 nucleotides read TGTGCCAGCAGCCCCTCGCGAAGGGCGACCGGGGAGCTGTTTTTT.

V and J are TRBV7-2 and TRBJ2-6; D is undetermined. The V and J ends lost 1 base and 2 bases respectively, with 6 bases between them. Looked up from germline, CDR1 is SGHTA and CDR2 is FQGNSA. The CDR3 has 15 residues. CDR3 loop: CASSLVGPGANVLTF. The CDR3 bases are TGTGCCAGCAGCTTAGTGGGTCCTGGGGCCAACGTCCTGACTTTC.

The chain joins TRBV24-1 to TRBJ2-5; TRBD1 aligns across 7 bases. This CDR3 is built from 18 residues. Losses at the gene ends were 3 bases for V and 2 bases for J; bases not matched to a gene: 14. Looked up from germline, CDR1 is KGHDR and CDR2 is SFDVKD. The CDR3 spells CATSDPRGTANSQETQYF. The CDR3 nucleotides read TGTGCCACCAGTGATCCCCGAGGGACAGCCAATTCTCAAGAGACCCAGTACTTC.

A single count supports this clonotype. Since a much larger clone is just one base distant, this may be a read error. This chain uses TRBV6-6 with TRBJ2-1; 11 bases are a match to TRBD2. The CDR3 has 14 residues. Germline values: CDR1 MNHNY, CDR2 SVGAGI (reference sequence). The DNA of the CDR3 is TGTGCCAGCAGACGACTAGCGGGATTGGATGAGCAGCTCTTC. Amino acid sequence: CASRRLAGLDEQLF.

The chain employs TRBV5-4 and TRBJ2-7; 8 bases fit TRBD1. Germline values: CDR1 SGHNT, CDR2 YYREEE (reference sequence). This CDR3 spans 13 amino acids. With V trimmed by 0 bases and J by 6 bases, 2 bases remained unmatched. The CDR3 nucleotides read TGTGCCAGCAGCTTGGAGGACAGGGTCGAGCAGTACTTC. Its protein product is CASSLEDRVEQYF.

The V gene is TRBV4-1, the J gene TRBJ1-5; D not certain. Trimming pared 0 bases from V and 6 bases from J, leaving 6 bases between. The CDR3 extends over 13 amino acids. The germline V gene has CDR1 MGHRA and CDR2 YSYEKL. CDR3 DNA: TGCGCCAGCAGCCAAGAGTGGACTCAGCCCCAGCATTTT. As protein: CASSQEWTQPQHF.

This clonotype came up a few times. The V call is TRBV7-3, the J call TRBJ2-1, with TRBD2 matching 13 bases. The CDR3 extends over 16 amino acids. Germline CDR1 SGHTA, CDR2 FQGTGA. V lost 1 base, J lost 8 bases, and 5 bases stayed unmatched. DNA of the CDR3: TGTGCCAGCAGCTTAATACTAGCGGGAGGGGGCGATGAGCAGTTCTTC. Protein sequence: CASSLILAGGGDEQFF. Filled out from reference TRBV7-3 and TRBJ2-1, the complete variable domain reads GAGVSQTPSNKVTEKGKYVELRCDPISGHTALYWYRQSLGQGPEFLIYFQGTGAADDSGLPNDRFFAVRPEGSVSTLKIQRTERGDSAVYLCASSLILAGGGDEQFFGPGTRLTVL.

The gene calls are TRBV6-1 and TRBJ1-1, with TRBD1 identical over 8 bases. This CDR3 is built from 16 residues. Germline CDR1 and CDR2: MNHNS and SASEGT. Losses at the gene ends were 7 bases for V and 0 bases for J; bases not matched to a gene: 10. CDR3 bases: TGTGCCAGCATCCCGGGACAGGCCCCAATGAACACTGAAGCTTTCTTT. Protein product: CASIPGQAPMNTEAFF.